This is a list of T cell receptor beta chains from one sample in a study of T-cell reconstitution after alpha-beta-depleted transplantation in children. MiXCR, applied by TCRdb to the PCR reads, yields one record per CDR3 protein. In the table there are more than 200,000 distinct CDR3 sequences, 20% to 30% of which are singletons. The sample consisted of PBMCs, mostly from graft donor cells, taken 360 days after TCRalphabeta/CD19-depleted stem cell transplant. The receptors originated from a female patient aged 2-9 years who had a stem cell transplant for congenital amegakaryocytic thrombocytopenia, so the T cells may come from the graft donor. Both conserved end residues are part of each CDR3. The D gene is left open where the match is weak. Only some rows state a clone size, as once, few, many or a class for expanded clones.

>-|TRBD1|TRBV5-1|TRBJ2-2
TGCGCCAGCAGCTTGACAGGGGCTTACGGGGAGCTGTTTTTT
CASSLTGAYGELFF
>few|-|TRBV24-1|TRBJ2-1
TGTGCCACCAGTGACCGGGGCTACAATGAGCAGTTCTTC
CATSDRGYNEQFF
>few|-|TRBV19|TRBJ2-7
TGTGCCAGTAGTATCCCCGGGAAATCCTACGAGCAGTACTTC
CASSIPGKSYEQYF
>few|-|TRBV6-6|TRBJ1-5
TGTGCCAGCAGTTACTCGAAGGACCAGCCCCAGCATTTT
CASSYSKDQPQHF
>-|-|TRBV28|TRBJ2-1
TGTGCCAGCGATGAGAGGGACTCCTACAATGAGCAGTTCTTC
CASDERDSYNEQFF
>many|-|TRBV4-1|TRBJ2-1
TGCGCCAGCAGCCCGGGGCCCAGGCCGTACAATGAGCAGTTCTTC
CASSPGPRPYNEQFF
>-|-|TRBV2|TRBJ2-3
TGTGCCAGCAGTGTCAGTCGGTCCACAGATACGCAGTATTTT
CASSVSRSTDTQYF
>few|TRBD2|TRBV7-2|TRBJ2-1
TGTGCCAGCAGCTTAAAAGCTAGCGGGAGTAAATTCCATGAGCAGTTCTTC
CASSLKASGSKFHEQFF
>-|-|TRBV4-2|TRBJ1-6
TGTGCCAGCAGCCAGGAAGGCCCAAGCTCCTATAATTCACCCCTCCACTTT
CASSQEGPSSYNSPLHF
>few|-|TRBV20-1|TRBJ2-3
TGCAGTGCCGCCAACTTGAGAGAAAGCACAGATACGCAGTATTTT
CSAANLRESTDTQYF
>-|TRBD1|TRBV3-1|TRBJ2-1
TGTGCCAGCAGCCGACCGGGACAGGGAAGGAATGAGCAGTTCTTC
CASSRPGQGRNEQFF
>many|-|TRBV4-1|TRBJ2-3
TGCGCCAGCAGCCAAGATGAGAGGGGGACAGATACGCAGTATTTT
CASSQDERGTDTQYF
>-|-|TRBV21-1|TRBJ2-7
TGTGCCAGCAGCAGGCGTCTGTTCGGGGGTTCCTACGAGCAGTACTTC
CASSRRLFGGSYEQYF
>-|-|TRBV18|TRBJ1-5
TGTGCCAGCTCACCAGTTGATAGCAATCAGCCCCAGCATTTT
CASSPVDSNQPQHF
>-|-|TRBV6-5|TRBJ1-2
TGTGCCAGCAGTTATCTGAAACCTAAGAACTATGGCTACACCTTC
CASSYLKPKNYGYTF
>-|-|TRBV7-8|TRBJ1-4
TGTGCCAGCAGCTTTATAAAGTTGGGCAGCTTTAATGAAAAACTGTTTTTT
CASSFIKLGSFNEKLFF
>once|TRBD1|TRBV5-5|TRBJ1-1
TGTGCCAGCAGCTATGTTTCCGGGACAGCTGAAGCTTTCTTT
CASSYVSGTAEAFF
>-|-|TRBV2|TRBJ2-3
TGTGCCAGCAGGCGACTGGGAGATACGCAGTATTTT
CASRRLGDTQYF
>few|TRBD2|TRBV20-1|TRBJ2-5
TGCAGTGTCCCAGCGGGGGTGGAAGAGACCCAGTACTTC
CSVPAGVEETQYF
>-|TRBD2|TRBV20-1|TRBJ2-2
TGCAGTGTCGAATTAGCGGGAGGGCCGAACACCGGGGAGCTGTTTTTT
CSVELAGGPNTGELFF
>-|-|TRBV2|TRBJ2-7
TGTGCCAGCAACGGGCAGGGTAACCACGAGCAGTACTTC
CASNGQGNHEQYF
>few|TRBD1|TRBV5-1|TRBJ2-1
TGCGCCAGCAGCTTCCGGGACAGAGGGAATGAGCAGTTCTTC
CASSFRDRGNEQFF
>-|-|TRBV24-1|TRBJ2-2
TGTGCCACCAGTGATTTGACTGGGGTGGCCGGTCAGGCCGGGGAGCTGTTTTTT
CATSDLTGVAGQAGELFF
>few|-|TRBV20-1|TRBJ1-6
TGCAGTGCTAGAGTAGACAGAAATTCACCCCTCCACTTT
CSARVDRNSPLHF
>few|TRBD2|TRBV7-2|TRBJ2-5
TGTGCCAGCAGCTTAGGGACTAGCTCCAATCCCCAGTACTTC
CASSLGTSSNPQYF
>-|-|TRBV14|TRBJ1-2
TGTGCCAGCAGCCAAGATCACATCGGGCGGGGCTACACCTTC
CASSQDHIGRGYTF
>-|-|TRBV7-9|TRBJ2-7
TGTGCCAGCAGCTTACCAGGACTCTACGAGCAGTACTTC
CASSLPGLYEQYF
>-|-|TRBV24-1|TRBJ1-1
TGTGCCACCAGAATAGAGTGGTGGGACAAAGCTTTCTTT
CATRIEWWDKAFF
>-|TRBD2|TRBV11-1|TRBJ2-3
TGTGCCAGCAGCGTAGCGGGAGCACCTAAAGATACGCAGTATTTT
CASSVAGAPKDTQYF
>-|TRBD2|TRBV5-1|TRBJ2-3
TGCGCCAGCAGCTTAGGTCGGGGGGGCACAGATACGCAGTATTTT
CASSLGRGGTDTQYF
>-|-|TRBV6-2/TRBV6-3|TRBJ1-4
TGTGCCAGCAGTTCAGGACAAGTTAATGAAAAACTGTTTTTT
CASSSGQVNEKLFF
>-|-|TRBV3-1|TRBJ2-3
TGTGCCAGCAGCCACCCGCACGCGACAGATACGCAGTATTTT
CASSHPHATDTQYF
>-|-|TRBV30|TRBJ1-2
TGTGCCTGGAGTGTTGGGACAAGCTATGGCTACACCTTC
CAWSVGTSYGYTF
>-|TRBD2|TRBV5-1|TRBJ2-4
TGCGCCAGCAGCTTGTCTACTAGCGGGACCTATTTCAAAAACATTCAGTACTTC
CASSLSTSGTYFKNIQYF
>many|-|TRBV12-3/TRBV12-4|TRBJ2-7
TGTGCCAGCAGTGAAGGGTACGAGCAGTACTTC
CASSEGYEQYF
>many|-|TRBV10-3|TRBJ2-7
TGTGCCATCAGAGACGGGGGCCCCAATCCTTTGTACTTC
CAIRDGGPNPLYF
>few|-|TRBV20-1|TRBJ2-3
TGCAGTGCTAGATCTAGAACAGATACGCAGTATTTT
CSARSRTDTQYF
>-|-|TRBV20-1|TRBJ2-7
TGCAGTGCTAGAGATCAGGTTCTCCCAGCCTACGAGCAGTACTTC
CSARDQVLPAYEQYF
>many|TRBD1|TRBV28|TRBJ2-7
TGTGCCAGCATAGGACAGGTAGTGTACGAGCAGTACTTC
CASIGQVVYEQYF
>few|TRBD1|TRBV20-1|TRBJ2-7
TGCAGTGCTAGACGGACAGGGCTCTACGAGCAGTACTTC
CSARRTGLYEQYF
>many|TRBD2|TRBV9|TRBJ2-3
TGTGCCAGCAGCGTAGGAGCGGGAGGCCTGAATACGCAGTATTTT
CASSVGAGGLNTQYF
>once|TRBD1|TRBV4-1|TRBJ1-2
TGCGCCAGCAGACAACTTGGGGACAGGGGGCGGGGTGGCTACACCTTC
CASRQLGDRGRGGYTF
>-|-|TRBV20-1|TRBJ2-5
TGCAGTGCCCTACTCACAGGACAAGAGACCCAGTACTTC
CSALLTGQETQYF
>few|TRBD1|TRBV12-3/TRBV12-4|TRBJ2-4
TGTGCCAGCAGCCAGACAGGGGCCATTCAGTACTTC
CASSQTGAIQYF
>few|-|TRBV7-9|TRBJ2-7
TGTGCCAGCAGCCAGGACGGAGATTGGGGCGAGCAGTACTTC
CASSQDGDWGEQYF
>few|-|TRBV20-1|TRBJ2-2
TGCAGTGCTAGAGATCCCCTAGGAGCCGGGGAGCTGTTTTTT
CSARDPLGAGELFF
>many|-|TRBV12-3/TRBV12-4|TRBJ1-1
TGTGCCAGCAGTTTTAACGTGCGGACTGAAGCTTTCTTT
CASSFNVRTEAFF
>many|-|TRBV6-2/TRBV6-3|TRBJ2-3
TGTGCCAGCAGTTACCGGGCGGGACTGGCCTTCACAGATACGCAGTATTTT
CASSYRAGLAFTDTQYF
>-|TRBD1|TRBV10-3|TRBJ1-2
TGTGCCATCAGTCCGGGGACAGGGCCCTATGGCTACACCTTC
CAISPGTGPYGYTF